A selection of T cell receptor beta chains follows, all from one sample in a study of blood T cells in healthy people across ages. TCRdb passed the 5' RACE reads through MiXCR, listing each CDR3 protein once. The sample has about 640,000 distinct CDR3 sequences, 58% seen once. The sequenced sample consisted of blood. The receptors come from a man between 60 and 75 years old in good health. CDR3s include the opening cysteine and the closing phenylalanine or tryptophan. A D gene is named only where the DNA matches it firmly.

>TRBV4-1|-|TRBJ1-1
CASSPGRTMNTEAFF
TGCGCCAGCAGCCCGGGACGGACCATGAACACTGAAGCTTTCTTT
>TRBV6-2/TRBV6-3|TRBD1|TRBJ2-7
CASQSGQGSYEQYF
TGTGCCAGCCAATCGGGACAGGGCTCCTACGAGCAGTACTTC
>TRBV20-1|-|TRBJ2-5
CSARDSAAAVETQYF
TGCAGTGCTAGAGATTCGGCGGCGGCAGTGGAGACCCAGTACTTC
>TRBV28|TRBD1|TRBJ2-3
CASSAPGTGSTDTQYF
TGTGCCAGCAGTGCGCCCGGGACAGGAAGCACAGATACGCAGTATTTT
>TRBV5-1|-|TRBJ2-3
CASSVERETDTQYF
TGCGCCAGCAGCGTGGAAAGGGAGACAGATACGCAGTATTTT
>TRBV25-1|-|TRBJ1-1
CASSESGGVDTEAFF
TGTGCCAGCAGTGAATCCGGCGGCGTGGACACTGAAGCTTTCTTT
>TRBV3-1|-|TRBJ1-2
CASSPIVGRQGGYTF
TGTGCCAGCAGCCCCATAGTCGGGAGGCAAGGAGGCTACACCTTC
>TRBV7-2|-|TRBJ2-7
CASSLSAAMPSYEQYF
TGTGCCAGCAGCTTATCTGCGGCCATGCCGTCCTACGAGCAGTACTTC
>TRBV29-1|TRBD1|TRBJ2-5
CSVPSDRVETQYF
TGCAGCGTACCCTCGGACAGGGTGGAGACCCAGTACTTC
>TRBV20-1|TRBD2|TRBJ2-3
CSARVGAVAGPTDTQYF
TGCAGTGCTAGAGTAGGGGCGGTAGCGGGGCCCACGGATACGCAGTATTTT